Following are 16 T cell receptor beta chains from one sample sequenced in a study of shared clonotypes between healthy human individuals. Here immunoSEQ multiplex PCR was the method, and the copy in TCRdb shows in-frame clones only, minus some. The sample yields about 2.4 million clones, 80% to 95% seen once. The sequencing sample was made of naive CD4+ T cells from PBMCs. The subset is: CD45RA+ positively selected. All receptors derive from a young man in good health. Some clones in this sample may be carry-over from other donors' samples.

The chain employs TRBV28 and TRBJ2-7; D is possibly TRBD1 or TRBD2 (6 bases each). Trimming removed 3 bases from V and 7 bases from J, with 19 bases in between. This CDR3 is 15 amino acids long. CDR1 and CDR2 (germline): MDHEN, SYDVKM. CDR3: CASSFPDKRGDEQYF. For the CDR3, the DNA is TGTGCCAGCAGTTTTCCTGACAAAAGGGGGGATGAGCAGTACTTC.

The chain is built from TRBV5-1 and TRBJ2-3; 9 bases line up with TRBD2. Germline assignment: CDR1 SGHRS and CDR2 YFSETQ. The CDR3 has 17 residues. With V trimmed by 3 bases and J by 1 base, 9 bases remained unmatched. Here the CDR3 reads CASSSSWTSVGTDTQYF. The CDR3 coding sequence is TGCGCCAGCAGCTCCTCATGGACTAGCGTCGGCACAGATACGCAGTATTTT.

This sequence joins TRBV7-9 and TRBJ1-2; TRBD1 aligns across 8 bases. There are 18 residues in the CDR3. With 1 base clipped from V and 0 bases from J, the junction kept 10 bases outside the gene matches. Germline V gene lookup returns CDR1 SEHNR and CDR2 FQNEAQ (reference sequence). The CDR3 DNA follows: TGTGCCAGCAGCTTAGGTGCAGGGGGCGATTGGGCTAACTATGGCTACACCTTC. It is translated as CASSLGAGGDWANYGYTF.

In regard to this clone: Other DNA variants within this sample encode the same CDR3. The chain has TRBV2 and TRBJ2-7, with 11 bases lining up with TRBD1. The V gene's germline CDR1 is SNHLY and CDR2 FYNNEI. Losses at the gene ends were 5 bases for V and 1 base for J; bases not matched to a gene: 1. This CDR3 has 14 residues. As DNA, the CDR3 is TGTGCCAGCAGTCGGGACAGGGGGTCCTACGAGCAGTACTTC. Translation gives CASSRDRGSYEQYF.

This clone appeared a single time. This chain joins TRBV28 and TRBJ1-1; D uncertain. This CDR3 contains 12 residues. Per the germline V gene, CDR1 is MDHEN and CDR2 is SYDVKM. Trimming took off 3 bases at V and 6 bases at J, with 8 bases between the two ends. CDR3 in amino acids: CASSFERAEAFF. DNA for the CDR3: TGTGCCAGCAGTTTTGAGCGAGCTGAAGCTTTCTTT.

Concerning this clone: Other DNA sequences of this sample code for an identical CDR3. The rearrangement joins TRBV7-2 to TRBJ2-5; tentatively, D is TRBD2 (6 bases). The CDR3 spans 13 residues. Germline values: CDR1 SGHTA, CDR2 FQGNSA. The V gene lost 3 bases and the J gene lost 2 bases, with 7 bases spanning the gap. CDR3 protein: CASSFGGQETQYF. CDR3 bases: TGTGCCAGCAGCTTCGGGGGTCAAGAGACCCAGTACTTC.

The chain is built from TRBV5-1 and TRBJ2-5; D is unclear. CDR1 is SGHRS and CDR2 is YFSETQ in the germline V gene. The CDR3 extends over 13 amino acids. Trimming left V 4 bases short and J 5 bases short, with 12 bases between. CDR3 region: CASSPYLGETQYF. In nucleotides, the CDR3 is TGCGCCAGCAGCCCCTACCTGGGGGAGACCCAGTACTTC.

This clone showed up just once. The chain uses TRBV5-1 and TRBJ1-4; D is perhaps TRBD1 (6 bases). Germline-derived CDR1 and CDR2 are SGHRS and YFSETQ. Trimming pared 3 bases from V and 3 bases from J, leaving 15 bases between. There are 16 residues in the CDR3. The CDR3 reads CASSSNSGGPNEKLFF. The CDR3 bases are TGCGCCAGCAGCTCCAATTCCGGGGGGCCTAATGAAAAACTGTTTTTT.

This chain links TRBV11-1 with TRBJ1-1; D uncertain. Germline-derived CDR1 and CDR2 are SGHAT and FQDESV (reference sequence). The CDR3 is made up of 15 amino acids. V lost 5 bases and J lost 1, with 14 bases in between. CDR3 region: CASSPRPVPNTEAFF. The CDR3 DNA is TGTGCCAGCAGCCCACGTCCAGTTCCGAACACTGAAGCTTTCTTT.

The V call is TRBV21-1, the J call TRBJ2-2; the table names TRBD1, a call not compared with the DNA. TRBV21-1 constitutes a pseudogene. CDR3 length: 15 amino acids. Written as DNA, the CDR3 is TGTGCCAGCAGCAACCGGGACACCTATACCGGGGAGCTGTTTTTT. Amino acid sequence: CASSNRDTYTGELFF.

The chain recombines TRBV7-3 with TRBJ1-6; possible D gene TRBD1, 6 bases. Trimming removed 5 bases at V and 3 bases at J, with 14 bases between. CDR3 length equals 16 residues. Germline-derived CDR1 and CDR2 are SGHTA and FQGTGA. The CDR3 region has the DNA TGTGCCAGCAGCGTACAGGGTTCTAGCTATAATTCACCCCTCCACTTT. Amino acid sequence: CASSVQGSSYNSPLHF.

The V gene is TRBV27, the J gene TRBJ1-2; D is possibly TRBD1 (6 bases). V was shortened by 3 bases and J by 1 base, with 12 bases between the two germline ends. Germline V gene lookup returns CDR1 MNHEY and CDR2 SMNVEV (reference sequence). The CDR3 spans 15 residues. As DNA, the CDR3 is TGTGCCAGCAGTTTGGCAGGGGCAGGTAACTATGGCTACACCTTC. This gives the protein CASSLAGAGNYGYTF.

This chain links TRBV7-3 with TRBJ2-2; D gene uncertain. The CDR3 is 15 residues long. Trimming shortened V by 1 base and J by 1 base, and 7 bases separated the two germline ends. CDR1 is SGHTA and CDR2 is FQGTGA in the germline V gene. The CDR3 spells CASSLIAGNTGELFF. The CDR3 nucleotides are TGTGCCAGCAGCTTAATCGCAGGGAACACCGGGGAGCTGTTTTTT.

The chain recombines TRBV7-8 with TRBJ2-7; D may be TRBD1 (6 bases). The length of the CDR3 is 13 residues. Germline assignment: CDR1 SGHVS and CDR2 FQNEAQ. V was clipped by 4 bases and J by 5 bases, with 12 bases between them. CDR3 sequence (DNA): TGTGCCAGCAGCTATACAGGGTCCCACGAGCAGTACTTC. This codes for CASSYTGSHEQYF.

This clone was recorded once. The rearrangement joins TRBV7-2 to TRBJ2-2; 11 nucleotides match TRBD2. J gave up 2 bases and V 5 bases, and 4 bases lay outside the gene matches. Germline lookup yields CDR1 SGHTA and CDR2 FQGNSA. There are 16 residues in the CDR3. CDR3 region: CASSLRLAGNTGELFF. The CDR3 bases are TGTGCCAGCAGCCTACGACTAGCGGGAAACACCGGGGAGCTGTTTTTT.

This chain joins TRBV12-5 and TRBJ1-1; a possible D gene is TRBD1 (6 bases). In germline, CDR1 is LGHNT, CDR2 FRNRAP. The V end was cut by 3 bases, the J end by 5 bases, with 13 bases between. This CDR3 region has 14 residues. CDR3 sequence (DNA): TGTGCTAGTGGTTTACAGGGCTCGTCTACTGAAGCTTTCTTT. Translated: CASGLQGSSTEAFF.